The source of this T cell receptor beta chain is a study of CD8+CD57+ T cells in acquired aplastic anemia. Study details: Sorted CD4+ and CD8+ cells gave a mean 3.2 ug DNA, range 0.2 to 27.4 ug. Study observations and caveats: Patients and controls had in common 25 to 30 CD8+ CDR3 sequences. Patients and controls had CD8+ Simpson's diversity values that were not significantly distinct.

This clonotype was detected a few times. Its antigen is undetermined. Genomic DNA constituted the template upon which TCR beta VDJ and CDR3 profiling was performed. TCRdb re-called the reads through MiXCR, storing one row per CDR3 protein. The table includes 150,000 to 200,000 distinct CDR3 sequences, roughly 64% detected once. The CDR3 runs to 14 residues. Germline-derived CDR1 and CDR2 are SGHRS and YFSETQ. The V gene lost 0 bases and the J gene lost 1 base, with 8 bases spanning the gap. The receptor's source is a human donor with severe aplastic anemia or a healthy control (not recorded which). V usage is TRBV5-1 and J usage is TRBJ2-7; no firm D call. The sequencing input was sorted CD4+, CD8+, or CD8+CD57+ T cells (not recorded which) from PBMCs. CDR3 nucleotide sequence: TGCGCCAGCAGCTTGGTAGCCAATTCCTACGAGCAGTACTTC. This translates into CASSLVANSYEQYF.